These 25 T cell receptor beta chains came from one sample sequenced in a study of T cell changes during pregnancy in multiple sclerosis (dated by TCRdb to about 2019). The library was generated by the immunoSEQ multiplex PCR assay. The table comes from immuneACCESS by way of TCRdb, which keeps in-frame sequences with V and J called. Part of the clones is missing from these tables; in studies checked, under half for an unresolved V gene and the rest for unknown reasons. The sample table contains 65,000 to 95,000 clones; only one count was recorded for just over 90% of them. Around 2.6% of the sample goes to the ten largest clones. Specimen: peripheral blood, collected after pregnancy. These receptors came from a female donor in good health, enrolled as a control in a pregnancy study.

The chain recombines TRBV29-1 with TRBJ1-5; possibly TRBD1 for D (6 bases). CDR1 is SQVTM and CDR2 is ANQGSEA in the germline V gene. V lost 2 bases and J lost 6, with 11 bases in between. CDR3 size: 13 residues. CDR3 in DNA: TGCAGCGTTGAACAGGGAGGGGGTCAGCCCCAGCATTTT. Its protein product is CSVEQGGGQPQHF.

J is TRBJ1-5 and V is TRBV5-1; 7 bases map to TRBD1. CDR1 and CDR2 (germline): SGHRS, YFSETQ. V shed 0 bases and J 3 bases; nucleotides not matched to a gene: 3. CDR3 length equals 15 residues. The CDR3 reads CASSLDRGDNQPQHF. CDR3 in DNA: TGCGCCAGCAGCTTGGACAGGGGTGACAATCAGCCCCAGCATTTT.

V gene TRBV14 combines with J gene TRBJ2-7, with a possible D match to TRBD1 (6 bases). Germline V gene data show CDR1 as SGHDN and CDR2 as FVKESK. Trimming took off 1 base at V and 2 bases at J, with 12 bases between the two ends. The CDR3 runs to 15 residues. CDR3 sequence: CASSQGQALAYEQYF. In DNA, the CDR3 is TGTGCCAGCAGCCAAGGACAGGCGTTAGCCTACGAGCAGTACTTC.

The genes are TRBV5-1 and TRBJ2-5, with 8 bases matching TRBD1. The length of the CDR3 is 18 residues. Germline CDR1 reads SGHRS; CDR2 reads YFSETQ. J gave up 4 bases and V 1 base, and 15 bases lay outside the gene matches. The CDR3 here is CASSLLTGAISGRETQYF. In DNA, the CDR3 is TGCGCCAGCAGCTTGCTGACAGGGGCGATTTCAGGGAGAGAGACCCAGTACTTC.

The chain uses TRBV29-1 and TRBJ2-7; 8 bases are shared with TRBD1. The CDR3 extends over 13 amino acids. With 4 bases clipped from V and 4 bases from J, the junction kept 6 bases outside the gene matches. The germline V gene has CDR1 SQVTM and CDR2 ANQGSEA. In DNA, the CDR3 is TGCAGCGTTGGTAAGCAGGGGGCTTACGAGCAGTACTTC. Protein sequence: CSVGKQGAYEQYF.

This clone is a singleton in its sample. The junction departs from the called germline gene at one end, perhaps through a read error. This chain uses TRBV7-7 with TRBJ2-5; 7 bases match TRBD2. Germline assignment: CDR1 SSHAT and CDR2 FNYEAQ (reference sequence). The CDR3 covers 15 residues. This CDR3 is CASSTGLGYGETQYF. CDR3 DNA sequence: TGTGCTAGCAGCACTGGACTAGGTTACGGGGAGACCCAGTACTTC.

This chain links TRBV7-8 with TRBJ1-4, with D uncertain. Germline V gives CDR1 SGHVS, CDR2 FQNEAQ. The CDR3 runs 15 residues. The V gene lost 5 bases and the J gene lost 8 bases, with 18 bases spanning the gap. CDR3: CASSRRPRGREKLFF. Here the CDR3 DNA reads TGTGCCAGCAGCCGACGGCCCCGCGGGCGCGAAAAACTGTTTTTT.

The J gene is TRBJ1-2, the V gene TRBV29-1, with a tentative D call TRBD1 (6 bases). Trimming shortened V by 7 bases and J by 8 bases, and 11 bases separated the two germline ends. The length of the CDR3 is 10 residues. Germline V gene sequence: CDR1 SQVTM, CDR2 ANQGSEA. CDR3 sequence (DNA): TGCAGCGCCCGGGGGGGCGGCTACACCTTC. This gives the protein CSARGGGYTF.

The chain links TRBV18 to TRBJ1-1, with unresolved D. The CDR3 is 14 residues long. V was trimmed by 3 bases and J by 0 bases, leaving 8 bases between them. Germline CDR1 KGHSH, CDR2 LQKENI. CDR3 nucleotides: TGTGCCAGCTCACCCGACACAGTGAACACTGAAGCTTTCTTT. It translates to CASSPDTVNTEAFF.

The J gene is TRBJ2-1, the V gene TRBV18, with TRBD1 matching over 7 bases. The germline V gene has CDR1 KGHSH and CDR2 LQKENI. The CDR3 runs 13 residues. The V segment lost 3 bases and the J segment 12 bases; nucleotides outside the gene matches: 8. For the CDR3, the DNA is TGTGCCAGCTCACCCTATACAGGGGTTGGGCAGTTCTTC. Its protein is CASSPYTGVGQFF.

V usage is TRBV30 and J usage is TRBJ2-7, with 8 bases identical to TRBD2. This CDR3 has 15 residues. Germline loops: CDR1 GTSNPN, CDR2 SVGIG (reference sequence). V dropped 0 bases and J dropped 6; count of bases not matched to a gene: 10. The CDR3 here is CAWSVKGGRRIEQYF. The CDR3 region has the DNA TGTGCCTGGAGTGTCAAGGGCGGGAGGAGAATCGAGCAGTACTTC.

The chain carries TRBV7-6 and TRBJ2-2; D gene ambiguous. Trimming shortened V by 0 bases and J by 6 bases, and 11 bases separated the two germline ends. CDR1 is SGHVS and CDR2 is FNYEAQ in the germline V gene. This CDR3 region has 15 residues. The chain's CDR3 is CASSLARQVAGELFF. The CDR3 bases are TGTGCCAGCAGCTTAGCGCGGCAAGTGGCCGGGGAGCTGTTTTTT.

The V gene is TRBV6-5, the J gene TRBJ1-2; the D gene is possibly TRBD1 (6 bases). With 4 bases removed from V and 4 bases from J, the gap between germline ends came to 19 bases. This CDR3 is 16 amino acids long. Germline CDR1 is MNHEY and CDR2 is SVGAGI. The CDR3: CASSSLLTGWGYGYTF. The CDR3 region has the DNA TGTGCCAGCAGTTCCCTCCTCACAGGGTGGGGCTATGGCTACACCTTC.

The J gene is TRBJ1-4, the V gene TRBV7-9; the match to TRBD1 covers 8 bases. This CDR3 has 14 amino acids. Germline assignment: CDR1 SEHNR and CDR2 FQNEAQ (reference sequence). The trim removed 4 bases at V and 3 bases at J, leaving 1 base unmatched. CDR3 amino acids: CASSWTGPNEKLFF. DNA for the CDR3: TGTGCCAGCAGCTGGACAGGGCCTAATGAAAAACTGTTTTTT.

The CDR3 region has the DNA TGTGCCAGCAGCCCCCAAGGGGGTGGTGCAATAGGTGAGCAGTTCTTC. It specifies CASSPQGGGAIGEQFF. The chain uses TRBV7-3 and TRBJ2-1; perhaps TRBD1 as D (6 bases). CDR3 length: 16 amino acids. Trimming removed 5 bases from V and 9 bases from J, with 23 bases in between. In germline, CDR1 is SGHTA, CDR2 FQGTGA.

This chain joins TRBV6-1 and TRBJ1-2; 8 positions match TRBD1. V shed 6 bases, J shed 4 bases, and the junction held 4 bases outside the gene matches. The length of the CDR3 is 13 residues. Germline loops: CDR1 MNHNS, CDR2 SASEGT. The CDR3 bases are TGTGCCAGCAGCGACAGGGGCCCCTATGGCTACACCTTC. This gives the protein CASSDRGPYGYTF.

This chain joins TRBV6-1 and TRBJ2-5, with unresolved D. Germline loops: CDR1 MNHNS, CDR2 SASEGT. CDR3 length: 13 residues. V gave up 3 bases and J gave up 5 bases, with 10 bases separating them. As DNA, the CDR3 is TGTGCCAGCAGTGAGAACCGGGTGGAGACCCAGTACTTC. Its protein product is CASSENRVETQYF.

The chain combines TRBV28 with TRBJ1-2, with TRBD1 as a possible D gene (6 bases). The CDR3 totals 14 residues. The V end lost 6 bases, the J end lost 5 bases, and 16 bases lay between the germline ends. Germline values: CDR1 MDHEN, CDR2 SYDVKM. CDR3 residues: CASSPPGGGYGYTF. The DNA of the CDR3 is TGTGCCAGCAGCCCACCGGGAGGGGGTTATGGCTACACCTTC.

This clone appeared a single time. This chain uses TRBV21-1 with TRBJ2-1; TRBD2, the table's D call, was not compared with the DNA. TRBV21-1 is a documented pseudogene. The CDR3 is made up of 17 amino acids. The CDR3 DNA is TGTGCCGGCGCGGGACTAGGCCCCTCAAGAGACTACAATGAGCAGTTCTTC. Protein: CAGAGLGPSRDYNEQFF.

On this clone itself: Since no conserved phenylalanine or tryptophan closes the CDR3, a read error is the likely cause. The DNA is omitted, as the CDR3 cannot be located on it reliably, and the CDR3 follows TCRdb's listing. The V gene is TRBV30, the J gene TRBJ2-7; the table's D call TRBD1 went unverified against the DNA. Termini included, the CDR3 measures 11 amino acids. Germline-derived CDR1 and CDR2 are GTSNPN and SVGIG (reference sequence). The CDR3 region is CAWSVAQALYI.

The rearrangement joins TRBV6-5 to TRBJ1-1, with a weak D call TRBD1 (5 bases). From germline, CDR1 is MNHEY and CDR2 SVGAGI. The V end lost 3 bases, the J end lost 3 bases, and 8 bases lay between the germline ends. The CDR3 is 13 residues long. CDR3 in amino acids: CASSYGGDTEAFF. The DNA of the CDR3 is TGTGCCAGCAGTTATGGGGGGGACACTGAAGCTTTCTTT.

V and J are TRBV13 and TRBJ2-5; maybe TRBD2 (7 bases). Trimming pared 5 bases from V and 1 base from J, leaving 11 bases between. Germline-derived CDR1 and CDR2 are PRHDT and FYEKMQ (reference sequence). The CDR3 length is 14 residues. CDR3 loop: CASSHRGGQETQYF. The CDR3 DNA is TGTGCCAGCAGCCATAGGGGGGGCCAAGAGACCCAGTACTTC.

This clone came up a few times. This chain links TRBV28 with TRBJ1-1; D not resolved. The length of the CDR3 is 13 residues. Per the germline V gene, CDR1 is MDHEN and CDR2 is SYDVKM. The germline V and J ends were trimmed by 5 bases and 1 base, with 8 bases remaining between them. The CDR3 DNA sequence: TGTGCCAGCAGTCCCCCTACGAACACTGAAGCTTTCTTT. It specifies CASSPPTNTEAFF.

V is TRBV19 and J is TRBJ2-3; the D gene is possibly TRBD2 (5 bases). The germline V and J ends were trimmed by 5 bases and 6 bases, with 21 bases remaining between them. Germline V lookup: CDR1 LNHDA, CDR2 SQIVND (reference sequence). The CDR3 is 16 residues long. CDR3 nucleotides: TGTGCCAGTAGTCCCCGGCCCGGAACTCTAGCCGATACGCAGTATTTT. Its translation is CASSPRPGTLADTQYF. The full variable domain, completed using reference TRBV19 and TRBJ2-3, is DGGITQSPKYLFRKEGQNVTLSCEQNLNHDAMYWYRQDPGQGLRLIYYSQIVNDFQKGDIAEGYSVSREKKESFPLTVTSAQKNPTAFYLCASSPRPGTLADTQYFGPGTRLTVL.

The chain joins TRBV6-6 to TRBJ2-1; D is ambiguous. CDR1 MNHNY and CDR2 SVGAGI come from the germline V gene (reference sequence). V was clipped by 4 bases and J by 7 bases, with 11 bases between them. The CDR3 sequence is 13 residues long. In nucleotides, the CDR3 is TGTGCCAGCAGTTTAACTACTCCAAATGAGCAGTTCTTC. Its protein product is CASSLTTPNEQFF.